This T cell receptor (beta chain) is drawn from a study of T-cell reconstitution after alpha-beta-depleted transplantation in children. Preparation of the TCRbeta library involved a method that used unique molecular identifiers. One entry per CDR3 protein, called by TCRdb with MiXCR from the PCR reads. The sample lists around 420,000 distinct CDR3 sequences; 15% to 20% were seen once. The V end lost 3 bases, the J end lost 6 bases, and 3 bases lay between the germline ends. CDR3 length equals 10 residues. Germline CDR1 and CDR2: SQVTM and ANQGSEA. The chain couples TRBV29-1 to TRBJ2-1; D is uncertain. This TCR came from a boy younger than two who had a stem cell transplant for Wiskott-Aldrich syndrome, so the T cells may come from the graft donor. The specimen was PBMCs, mostly from graft donor cells, collected 360 days after TCRalphabeta/CD19-depleted stem cell transplant. The CDR3 DNA reads TGCAGCGTTGAGATCAATGAGCAGTTCTTC. Encoded protein: CSVEINEQFF.